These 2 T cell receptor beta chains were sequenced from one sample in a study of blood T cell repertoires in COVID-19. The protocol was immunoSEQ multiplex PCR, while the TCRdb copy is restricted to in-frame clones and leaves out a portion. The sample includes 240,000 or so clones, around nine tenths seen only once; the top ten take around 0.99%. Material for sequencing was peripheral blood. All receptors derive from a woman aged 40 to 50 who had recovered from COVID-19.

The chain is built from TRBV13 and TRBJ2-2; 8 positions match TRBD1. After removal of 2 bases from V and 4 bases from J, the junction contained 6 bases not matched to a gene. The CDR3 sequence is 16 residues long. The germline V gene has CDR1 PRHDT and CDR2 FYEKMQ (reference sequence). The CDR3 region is CASSLPTGELTGELFF. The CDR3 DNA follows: TGTGCCAGCAGCTTACCGACAGGGGAGCTCACCGGGGAGCTGTTTTTT.

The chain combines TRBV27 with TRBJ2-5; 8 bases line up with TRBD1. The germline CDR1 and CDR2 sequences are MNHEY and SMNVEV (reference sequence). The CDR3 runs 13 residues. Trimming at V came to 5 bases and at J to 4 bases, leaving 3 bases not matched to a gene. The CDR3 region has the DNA TGTGCCAGCAGTCCAGGGGGCGGAGAGACCCAGTACTTC. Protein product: CASSPGGGETQYF.